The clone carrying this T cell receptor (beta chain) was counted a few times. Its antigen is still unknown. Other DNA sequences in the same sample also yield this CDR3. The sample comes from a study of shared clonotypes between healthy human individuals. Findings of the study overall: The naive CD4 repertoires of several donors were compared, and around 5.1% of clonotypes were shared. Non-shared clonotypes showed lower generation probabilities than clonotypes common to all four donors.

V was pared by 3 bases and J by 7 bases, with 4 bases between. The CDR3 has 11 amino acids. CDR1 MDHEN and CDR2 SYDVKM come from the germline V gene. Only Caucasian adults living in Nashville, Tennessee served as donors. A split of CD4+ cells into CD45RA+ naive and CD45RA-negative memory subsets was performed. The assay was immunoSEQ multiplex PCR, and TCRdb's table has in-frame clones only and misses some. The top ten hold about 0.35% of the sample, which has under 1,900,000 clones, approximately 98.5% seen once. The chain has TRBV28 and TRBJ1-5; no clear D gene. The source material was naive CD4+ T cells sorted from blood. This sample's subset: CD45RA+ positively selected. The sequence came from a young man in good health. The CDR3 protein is CASSLGQPQHF. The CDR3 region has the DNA TGTGCCAGCAGTTTGGGACAGCCCCAGCATTTT. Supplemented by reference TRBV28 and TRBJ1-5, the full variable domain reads DVKVTQSSRYLVKRTGEKVFLECVQDMDHENMFWYRQDPGLGLRLIYFSYDVKMKEKGDIPEGYSVSREKKERFSLILESASTNQTSMYLCASSLGQPQHFGDGTRLSIL.